This T cell receptor beta chain was sequenced during a study of T cells after yellow fever vaccination. Whole-study context: Each low-cell-number fraction was prepared by means of SMART-Seq v4 Ultra Low Input.

5'RACE template switching added a universal primer site and UMIs to TCR cDNA. MiXCR, run by TCRdb on the 5' RACE reads, gives a single entry per CDR3 protein. The sample lists over 300,000 distinct CDR3 sequences, around 4% seen once, with less than 25% in the top ten. V gave up 4 bases and J gave up 4 bases; unmatched junction bases: 9. This CDR3 is built from 16 residues. From germline, CDR1 is SGHVS and CDR2 FNYEAQ. This clonotype occurred many times. What it recognizes is unknown. Study conclusions and caveats: The secondary response peaked faster, at day 5 versus 15, but was weaker.

The material was PBMCs, obtained on the day of the yellow fever booster vaccination. The V and J genes are TRBV7-6 and TRBJ2-3; 9 positions match TRBD1. This sequence originates from a man between 18 and 35 years old who received the YFV17D yellow fever vaccine. The CDR3, as DNA: TGTGCCAGCAGCTCGGGACAGGGAAGACGGTCAGATACGCAGTATTTT. This codes for CASSSGQGRRSDTQYF.